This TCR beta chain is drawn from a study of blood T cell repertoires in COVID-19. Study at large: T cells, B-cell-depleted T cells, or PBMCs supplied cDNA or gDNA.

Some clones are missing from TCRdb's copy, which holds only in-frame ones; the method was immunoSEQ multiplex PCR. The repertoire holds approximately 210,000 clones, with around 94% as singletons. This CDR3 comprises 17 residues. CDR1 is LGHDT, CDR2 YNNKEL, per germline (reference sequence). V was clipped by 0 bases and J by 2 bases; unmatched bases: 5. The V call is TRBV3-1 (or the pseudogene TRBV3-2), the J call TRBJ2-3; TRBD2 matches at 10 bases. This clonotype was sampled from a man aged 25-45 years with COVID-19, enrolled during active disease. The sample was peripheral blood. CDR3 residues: CASSQDSGGPLTDTQYF. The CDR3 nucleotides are TGTGCCAGCAGCCAAGATAGCGGGGGGCCCCTCACAGATACGCAGTATTTT.